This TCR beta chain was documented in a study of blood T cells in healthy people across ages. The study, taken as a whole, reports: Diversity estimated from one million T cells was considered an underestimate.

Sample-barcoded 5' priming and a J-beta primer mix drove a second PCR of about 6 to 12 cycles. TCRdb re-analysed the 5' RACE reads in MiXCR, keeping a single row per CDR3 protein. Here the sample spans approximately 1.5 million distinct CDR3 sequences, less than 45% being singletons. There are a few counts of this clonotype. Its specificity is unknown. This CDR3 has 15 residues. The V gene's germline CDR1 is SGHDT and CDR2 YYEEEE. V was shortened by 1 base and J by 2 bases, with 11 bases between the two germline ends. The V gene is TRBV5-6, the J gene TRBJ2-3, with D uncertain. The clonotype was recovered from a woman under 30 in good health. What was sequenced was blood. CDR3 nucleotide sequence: TGTGCCAGCAGCTTGCTTGTAGGCACCACAGATACGCAGTATTTT. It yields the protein CASSLLVGTTDTQYF.